These 26 T cell receptor beta chains share one sample of origin, sequenced in a study of blood T cell repertoires in COVID-19. Here immunoSEQ multiplex PCR was the method, and the copy in TCRdb shows in-frame clones only, minus some. The table includes around 70,000 clones, approximately 79% detected once. Sequencing used peripheral blood. The receptors here all came from a man aged 55 to 69 with acute or convalescent COVID-19.

V usage is TRBV11-2 and J usage is TRBJ2-7; 11 positions match TRBD2. CDR3 length: 16 amino acids. J was trimmed by 2 bases and V by 3 bases; bases with no gene match: 6. The germline gives CDR1 SGHAT, CDR2 FQNNGV. The chain's CDR3 is CASSLRHSGGAYEQYV. CDR3 bases: TGTGCCAGCAGCTTGAGGCATAGCGGGGGGGCCTACGAGCAGTACGTC.

The chain links TRBV5-6 to TRBJ2-3; 8 nucleotides align to TRBD2. In germline, CDR1 is SGHDT, CDR2 YYEEEE. The length of the CDR3 is 13 residues. Losses at the gene ends were 2 bases for V and 7 bases for J; bases not matched to a gene: 3. The CDR3 nucleotides are TGTGCCAGCAGCTTCGGGGGGGTATATACGCAGTATTTT. Translation: CASSFGGVYTQYF.

The CDR3 sequence is CAISESLLRSDAGTF. CDR3 DNA sequence: TGTGCCATCAGTGAGTCACTATTGCGATCTGACGCTGGCACCTTC. This chain links TRBV10-3 with TRBJ1-2, with D hard to call. This CDR3 is built from 15 residues. Trimming removed 0 bases at V and 13 bases at J, with 21 bases between. Germline V CDR1 and CDR2: ENHRY, SYGVKD.

The V gene is TRBV7-9, the J gene TRBJ2-1, with a weak D call TRBD2 (6 bases). CDR1 is SEHNR, CDR2 FQNEAQ, per germline (reference sequence). Trimming left V 5 bases short and J 8 bases short, with 10 bases between. This CDR3 has 12 residues. The chain's CDR3 is CASSHSGDEQFF. The DNA of the CDR3 is TGTGCCAGCAGCCATAGCGGCGATGAGCAGTTCTTC.

The chain recombines TRBV5-6 with TRBJ1-1; D is possibly TRBD1 (6 bases). The CDR3 consists of 15 residues. From germline, CDR1 is SGHDT and CDR2 YYEEEE. Trimming left V 4 bases short and J 7 bases short, with 20 bases between. The chain's CDR3 is CASSLGARDTIEAFF. DNA for the CDR3: TGTGCCAGCAGCCTTGGAGCCCGGGACACCATTGAAGCTTTCTTT.

The chain uses TRBV19 and TRBJ1-1, with 8 bases fitting TRBD1. Germline V gene data show CDR1 as LNHDA and CDR2 as SQIVND (reference sequence). There are 14 residues in the CDR3. The V gene end was trimmed by 1 base and the J gene end by 8 bases; junction bases not matched to a gene: 6. The CDR3 spells CASSIGQGRAEAFF. CDR3 nucleotide sequence: TGTGCCAGTAGTATAGGACAGGGGAGGGCCGAAGCTTTCTTT. Variable domain in full (rest from reference TRBV19 and TRBJ1-1): DGGITQSPKYLFRKEGQNVTLSCEQNLNHDAMYWYRQDPGQGLRLIYYSQIVNDFQKGDIAEGYSVSREKKESFPLTVTSAQKNPTAFYLCASSIGQGRAEAFFGQGTRLTVV.

This clone has a single count. The chain carries TRBV18 and TRBJ1-1; possibly TRBD1 for D (6 bases). Trimming removed 5 bases at V and 7 bases at J, with 14 bases between. The length of the CDR3 is 13 residues. The germline gives CDR1 KGHSH, CDR2 LQKENI. The CDR3 here is CASSVQGTIEAFF. CDR3 coding DNA: TGTGCCAGCTCAGTACAGGGTACGATTGAAGCTTTCTTT.

This chain links TRBV4-3 with TRBJ1-6; D gene uncertain. Germline lookup yields CDR1 LGHNA and CDR2 YSLEER. Trimming took off 0 bases at V and 0 bases at J, with 6 bases between the two ends. The CDR3 length is 16 residues. The CDR3: CASSQDHGSYNSPLHF. CDR3 nucleotides: TGCGCCAGCAGCCAAGATCACGGCTCCTATAATTCACCCCTCCACTTT.

This chain links TRBV4-3 with TRBJ1-6; D possibly corresponds to TRBD1 (5 bases). Trimming removed 0 bases from V and 8 bases from J, with 17 bases in between. CDR1 and CDR2 (germline): LGHNA, YSLEER. This CDR3 has 17 residues. CDR3 sequence: CASSQDGSPGYDSPLHF. CDR3 nucleotide sequence: TGCGCCAGCAGCCAAGACGGGTCCCCAGGGTATGATTCACCCCTCCACTTT.

J is TRBJ1-1 and V is TRBV5-4; TRBD1 might be the D (6 bases). Germline CDR1 SGHNT, CDR2 YYREEE (reference sequence). CDR3 size: 14 residues. V lost 4 bases, J lost 3 bases, and 13 bases lay in between. Here the CDR3 DNA reads TGTGCCAGCAGCATGGGAGGGGGGGACACTGAAGCTTTCTTT. Translation: CASSMGGGDTEAFF. The full variable domain, completed using reference TRBV5-4 and TRBJ1-1, is ETGVTQSPTHLIKTRGQQVTLRCSSQSGHNTVSWYQQALGQGPQFIFQYYREEENGRGNFPPRFSGLQFPNYSSELNVNALELDDSALYLCASSMGGGDTEAFFGQGTRLTVV.

The chain links TRBV5-8 to TRBJ2-4, with D tentatively TRBD1 (6 bases). This CDR3 contains 15 residues. The germline V and J ends were trimmed by 2 bases and 0 bases, with 9 bases remaining between them. CDR1 and CDR2 from the germline V gene are SGHTS and YDEGEE. CDR3 sequence: CASSFRGEAKNIQYF. The CDR3 DNA reads as TGTGCCAGCAGCTTCAGGGGTGAAGCCAAAAACATTCAGTACTTC.

This clone is a singleton in its sample. The chain links TRBV20-1 to TRBJ2-7; D possibly corresponds to TRBD2 (6 bases). V lost 4 bases, J lost 12 bases, and 16 bases lay in between. Looked up from germline, CDR1 is DFQATT and CDR2 is SNEGSKA (reference sequence). The CDR3 has 11 residues. The CDR3, as DNA: TGCAGTGCTATGGGACTCCAGTCGCCGTACTTC. This translates into CSAMGLQSPYF.

The chain combines TRBV2 with TRBJ1-4, with 8 positions matching TRBD1. The V and J ends lost 8 bases and 10 bases, in that order; junction bases with no gene match: 12. This CDR3 has 14 residues. Germline CDR1 reads SNHLY; CDR2 reads FYNNEI. In nucleotides, the CDR3 is TGTGCCAGCCAGCAGGGGGCTGGTCCTGGAAAACTGTTTTTT. The encoded protein is CASQQGAGPGKLFF.

The V and J genes are TRBV19 and TRBJ2-7, with TRBD2 as a possible D gene (6 bases). This CDR3 region has 13 residues. The V end lost 10 bases, the J end lost 7 bases, and 20 bases lay between the germline ends. Per the germline V gene, CDR1 is LNHDA and CDR2 is SQIVND (reference sequence). CDR3 nucleotides: TGTGCCATCGAGGGGACTCCTTGGTGGGAGCAGTACTTC. Protein sequence: CAIEGTPWWEQYF.

This clone occurred a few times. The chain uses TRBV19 and TRBJ1-2; 11 bases line up with TRBD1. With V trimmed by 1 base and J by 8 bases, 6 bases remained unmatched. CDR3 length equals 15 residues. The germline CDR1 and CDR2 sequences are LNHDA and SQIVND (reference sequence). The CDR3 region has the DNA TGTGCCAGTAGTATAGTAGGAGGACAGGGGGCAGGCTACACCTTC. It specifies CASSIVGGQGAGYTF.

The chain carries TRBV19 and TRBJ2-3; 7 bases line up with TRBD2. The CDR3 length is 14 residues. In germline, CDR1 is LNHDA, CDR2 SQIVND (reference sequence). Trimming cost V 5 bases and J 0 bases; bases outside gene matches: 2. CDR3 in amino acids: CASSRGDSTDTQYF. In nucleotides, the CDR3 is TGTGCCAGTAGTCGGGGGGATAGCACAGATACGCAGTATTTT.

The chain employs TRBV2 and TRBJ2-7; weak D call: TRBD2 (6 bases). The CDR3 runs 13 residues. CDR1 is SNHLY, CDR2 FYNNEI, per germline. V dropped 8 bases and J dropped 3 bases, with 14 bases sitting between them. CDR3 coding DNA: TGTGCCAGCGGAGCCGGGACTCTCTACGAGCAGTACTTC. Translation: CASGAGTLYEQYF.

The rearrangement links TRBV3-1 (or the pseudogene TRBV3-2) to TRBJ2-5, with D possibly TRBD1 on 6 matching bases. Trimming removed 3 bases at V and 6 bases at J, with 17 bases between. The CDR3 sequence is 15 residues long. Germline V gene sequence: CDR1 LGHDT, CDR2 YNNKEL (reference sequence). The CDR3 reads CASSQYPQGSKTQYF. CDR3 bases: TGTGCCAGCAGCCAGTACCCACAGGGTTCGAAGACCCAGTACTTC.

This chain uses TRBV3-1 (or the pseudogene TRBV3-2) with TRBJ1-1; 9 positions agree with TRBD1. The trim removed 0 bases at V and 5 bases at J, leaving 4 bases unmatched. CDR1 and CDR2 from the germline V gene are LGHDT and YNNKEL (reference sequence). This CDR3 region has 15 residues. In nucleotides, the CDR3 is TGTGCCAGCAGCCAAGATGGACAGGGGTCGACTGAAGCTTTCTTT. Translated, it gives CASSQDGQGSTEAFF.

The V gene is TRBV12-3 or TRBV12-4, the J gene TRBJ1-2; TRBD1 agrees at 8 bases. Trimming at V came to 3 bases and at J to 8 bases, leaving 5 bases not matched to a gene. The CDR3 is 13 residues long. The CDR3 loop reads CASSFRTGQGYTF. The CDR3 bases are TGTGCCAGCAGTTTCCGGACAGGGCAAGGCTACACCTTC.

CDR3 sequence: CASNTGGHSNQPQHF. CDR3 coding DNA: TGTGCCAGTAATACAGGGGGGCATAGCAATCAGCCCCAGCATTTT. This rearrangement joins TRBV19 to TRBJ1-5; TRBD1 matches 8 bases. CDR3 length: 15 residues. V dropped 7 bases and J dropped 0; count of bases not matched to a gene: 5. CDR1 is LNHDA, CDR2 SQIVND, per germline (reference sequence).

The CDR3 loop is CASSFGGDTQYF. The CDR3 region has the DNA TGTGCCAGCAGTTTCGGGGGAGATACGCAGTATTTT. The gene calls are TRBV12-3 or TRBV12-4 and TRBJ2-3, with a possible D match to TRBD2 (6 bases). The CDR3 has 12 amino acids. V lost 3 bases to trimming and J lost 5 bases, with 6 bases between them.

The chain uses TRBV4-3 and TRBJ2-2; 8 bases are a match to TRBD1. Germline assignment: CDR1 LGHNA and CDR2 YSLEER. V gave up 4 bases and J gave up 8 bases; unmatched junction bases: 9. The CDR3 extends over 15 amino acids. The CDR3 loop is CASSPRAGGRGELFF. Written as DNA, the CDR3 is TGCGCCAGCAGCCCCCGGGCAGGGGGCCGGGGGGAGCTGTTTTTT.

J is TRBJ1-1 and V is TRBV6-5; TRBD1 matches 9 bases. Losses at the gene ends were 7 bases for V and 7 bases for J; bases not matched to a gene: 4. The V gene's germline CDR1 is MNHEY and CDR2 SVGAGI. This CDR3 has 12 amino acids. CDR3 in DNA: TGTGCCAGCACCCGGACAGGGGATGAAGCTTTCTTT. Its protein is CASTRTGDEAFF.

The chain uses TRBV18 and TRBJ1-3; D remains unclear. CDR3 length equals 16 residues. Germline V gene sequence: CDR1 KGHSH, CDR2 LQKENI. Trimming took off 6 bases at V and 0 bases at J, with 15 bases between the two ends. The CDR3 DNA reads TGTGCCAGCTCGAACATTTTCGAGGGCTCTGGAAACACCATATATTTT. Translation: CASSNIFEGSGNTIYF.

The chain couples TRBV27 to TRBJ1-1, with TRBD1 identical over 9 bases. This CDR3 has 14 amino acids. Germline V gene lookup returns CDR1 MNHEY and CDR2 SMNVEV (reference sequence). V lost 5 bases, J lost 4 bases, and 5 bases stayed unmatched. The CDR3, as DNA: TGTGCCAGCAGTGTTTCGACAGGGGGCACTGAAGCTTTCTTT. Translating gives CASSVSTGGTEAFF.